The present TCR beta chain was sequenced within a study of shared clonotypes between healthy human individuals. In the study overall: The study used three CD4 naive, three CD4 memory, two CD8 naive and one CD8 memory plate per donor.

Naivety among CD8 cells was defined by CD45RO negativity and positive CCR7 selection, thereby excluding terminally differentiated effector memory CD45RA+ cells. Regarding the study as a whole: Specimens sampled were limited to blood, with tissue repertoires likely differing. Shared across several donors were 4% to 6% of the naive CD4 clonotypes. Sorted-subset sequencing, rarefaction showed, was incomplete despite large depth.

V was clipped by 7 bases and J by 8 bases, with 21 bases between them. This CDR3 has 14 residues. Germline CDR1 is SGHDT and CDR2 is YYEEEE. Method: immunoSEQ multiplex PCR; TCRdb's copy keeps in-frame clones and lacks some. The sample includes hundreds of thousands of clones, about 96% of them seen just once. For this clone: Its antigen is unknown.

Specimen: naive CD8+ T cells sorted from blood. The chain recombines TRBV5-6 with TRBJ1-2; D is ambiguous. This TCR was recovered from a woman in her twenties or thirties in good health. In nucleotides, the CDR3 is TGTGCCAGCGCCTCAGTTGGGCAGGCTGAGGGCTACACCTTC. Translation gives CASASVGQAEGYTF.